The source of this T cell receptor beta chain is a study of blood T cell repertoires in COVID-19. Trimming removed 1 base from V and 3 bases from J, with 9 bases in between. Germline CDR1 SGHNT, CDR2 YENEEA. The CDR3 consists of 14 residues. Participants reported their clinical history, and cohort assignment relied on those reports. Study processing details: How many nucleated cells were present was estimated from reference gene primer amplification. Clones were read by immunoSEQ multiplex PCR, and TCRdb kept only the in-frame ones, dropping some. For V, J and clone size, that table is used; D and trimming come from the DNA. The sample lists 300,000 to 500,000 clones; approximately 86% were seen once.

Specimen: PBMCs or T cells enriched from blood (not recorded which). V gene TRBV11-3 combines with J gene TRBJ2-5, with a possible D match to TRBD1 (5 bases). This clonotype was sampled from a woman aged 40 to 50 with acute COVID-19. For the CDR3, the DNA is TGTGCCAGCAGCTTAGGGCAGGGCGAAGAGACCCAGTACTTC. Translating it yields CASSLGQGEETQYF.